The sequence of this T cell receptor (beta chain) was determined in a study of T cell clonotyping in hematopoietic cell transplantation. This table comes from immunoSEQ multiplex PCR, and its TCRdb copy is limited to in-frame clones, with some not included. The sample records several thousand clones, more than 80% being singletons. V was cut by 3 bases and J by 3 bases, with 12 bases left in between. Germline V gives CDR1 MNHEY, CDR2 SMNVEV (reference sequence). There are 14 residues in the CDR3. Sequencing was performed on PBMCs, taken 180 days after allogeneic stem cell transplant. This TCR was recovered from a female patient aged 50-65 years who had an allogeneic stem cell transplant from an unrelated donor, so the T cells may come from the graft donor. Some clones in this sample may be carry-over from other donors' samples. The chain uses TRBV27 and TRBJ2-7; D remains unclear. The CDR3 protein is CASSLNRAGYEQYF. CDR3 DNA sequence: TGTGCCAGCAGTTTGAACAGAGCTGGCTACGAGCAGTACTTC.